This paragraph covers one TCR beta chain sequence. The antigen remains undetermined. The repertoire was sequenced with immunoSEQ multiplex PCR; TCRdb's copy has only in-frame clones and lacks some. Counted here are 150,000 to 200,000 clones, approximately 88% occurring once; the ten biggest clones make up 1.5% to 2%. This specimen comes from a study of T cell responses to AZD1222 COVID-19 vaccine. Study overall: Timing groups of about 4 and about 12 weeks for second doses were pooled. Findings of the study overall: Variant regions that are unmutated are reportedly the target of nearly half of spike-specific TCRs. Repertoire sampling occurred only after the peak T cell response.

Germline V CDR1 and CDR2: SGHTA, FQGNSA. This CDR3 is 17 amino acids long. V was clipped by 2 bases and J by 5 bases, with 19 bases between them. The source was peripheral blood, collected on day 0 of AZD1222 vaccination. The sequence was obtained from an adult in good health. The rearrangement links TRBV7-2 to TRBJ2-1; possible D gene TRBD2, 5 bases. This chain's CDR3 is CASSLMVLSTGNNEQFF. For the CDR3, the DNA is TGTGCCAGCAGCTTAATGGTGTTGTCAACGGGGAACAATGAGCAGTTCTTC.